The 12 T cell receptor beta chains in this list originate from one sample, sequenced in a study of CD8+ T cells in alopecia areata. After isolation, RNA underwent reverse transcription to generate cDNA as the sequencing template. Produced via immunoSEQ multiplex PCR; TCRdb's table is partial and in-frame only. The sample contains 150,000 to 200,000 clones, roughly 62% of which appear only once. Treatment reported: oral pan-JAK inhibitor, 5-10 mg twice daily. Sequenced here: CD8+ T cells sorted from blood, sampled at week 24, from a patient treated with tofacitinib. The source of these receptors is a human donor with alopecia areata.

The rearrangement joins TRBV7-7 to TRBJ2-1; TRBD2 matches 9 bases. V lost 5 bases to trimming and J lost 13 bases; unmatched junction nucleotides: 15. CDR3 length equals 15 residues. CDR1 is SSHAT and CDR2 is FNYEAQ in the germline V gene (reference sequence). Written as DNA, the CDR3 is TGTGCCAGCAGCCTCGCCTCCGGGACTAGCAGTCCCCAGTTCTTC. Translated, it gives CASSLASGTSSPQFF.

The CDR3 is CASRGDRTNGQFF. As DNA, the CDR3 is TGTGCCAGCAGGGGAGACAGGACCAATGGACAGTTCTTC. This rearrangement joins TRBV6-1 to TRBJ2-1, with D maybe TRBD1 (6 bases). The germline gives CDR1 MNHNS, CDR2 SASEGT. V was cut by 6 bases and J by 13 bases, with 19 bases left in between. The CDR3 length is 13 residues.

This chain links TRBV15 with TRBJ1-2; 8 bases match TRBD1. CDR3 length: 16 amino acids. Germline V gene lookup returns CDR1 LNHNV and CDR2 YYDKDF (reference sequence). V lost 8 bases and J lost 4; bases outside the gene matches: 15. CDR3 sequence: CATQSRTGQFGYGYTF. CDR3 DNA sequence: TGTGCCACCCAAAGCCGGACAGGGCAGTTCGGCTATGGCTACACCTTC. Supplemented by reference TRBV15 and TRBJ1-2, the full variable domain reads DAMVIQNPRYQVTQFGKPVTLSCSQTLNHNVMYWYQQKSSQAPKLLFHYYDKDFNNEADTPDNFQSRRPNTSFCFLDIRSPGLGDTAMYLCATQSRTGQFGYGYTFGSGTRLTVV.

The chain is built from TRBV7-2 and TRBJ2-6; D is unresolved. CDR1 is SGHTA and CDR2 is FQGNSA in the germline V gene. The V end lost 8 bases, the J end lost 0 bases, and 11 bases lay between the germline ends. This CDR3 is built from 15 residues. The DNA of the CDR3 is TGTGCCAGCCCGACCTTAGGCTCTGGGGCCAACGTCCTGACTTTC. Its translation is CASPTLGSGANVLTF.

The chain has TRBV30 and TRBJ2-7; D unclear. The CDR3 runs to 13 residues. The V end lost 0 bases, the J end lost 6 bases, and 12 bases lay between the germline ends. The V gene's germline CDR1 is GTSNPN and CDR2 SVGIG (reference sequence). The CDR3 loop is CAWSVLLLSEQYF. The CDR3 bases are TGTGCCTGGAGTGTGCTACTTTTGAGCGAGCAGTACTTC.

The J gene is TRBJ1-1, the V gene TRBV5-6; the D is unclear. The V gene's germline CDR1 is SGHDT and CDR2 YYEEEE. The CDR3 contains 14 residues. V was trimmed by 0 bases and J by 3 bases, leaving 9 bases between them. CDR3 residues: CASSLGARDTEAFF. The CDR3, as DNA: TGTGCCAGCAGCTTGGGGGCGCGTGACACTGAAGCTTTCTTT.

The chain has TRBV2 and TRBJ1-6; 7 bases align to TRBD1. CDR1 and CDR2 (germline): SNHLY, FYNNEI. V lost 5 bases to trimming and J lost 9 bases; unmatched junction nucleotides: 10. The CDR3 is made up of 15 amino acids. Here the CDR3 DNA reads TGTGCCAGCAGTCCTACAGGGGCCGTCGGTTCACCCCTCCACTTT. Residues: CASSPTGAVGSPLHF.

The chain combines TRBV11-2 with TRBJ1-2, with 9 bases matching TRBD1. V dropped 1 base and J dropped 9; count of bases not matched to a gene: 3. The germline CDR1 and CDR2 sequences are SGHAT and FQNNGV. This CDR3 spans 13 amino acids. The CDR3 DNA reads as TGTGCCAGCAGCTTAGGGACAGGGGATAGCTACACCTTC. This encodes CASSLGTGDSYTF. The whole variable domain, remainder taken from reference TRBV11-2 and TRBJ1-2, is EAGVAQSPRYKIIEKRQSVAFWCNPISGHATLYWYQQILGQGPKLLIQFQNNGVVDDSQLPKDRFSAERLKGVDSTLKIQPAKLEDSAVYLCASSLGTGDSYTFGSGTRLTVV.

This clone is labeled medium-sized. This chain links TRBV10-3 with TRBJ2-4, with D tentatively TRBD1 or TRBD2 (5 bases each). Trimming shortened V by 6 bases and J by 8 bases, and 17 bases separated the two germline ends. CDR3 length: 14 amino acids. Germline V gene data show CDR1 as ENHRY and CDR2 as SYGVKD. The CDR3 region is CAISLGPDRDIQYF. The CDR3 DNA follows: TGTGCCATCAGCTTGGGACCGGACCGAGACATTCAGTACTTC.

This chain links TRBV4-2 with TRBJ1-2; no firm D call. V shed 3 bases and J shed 5 bases, with 4 bases lying between them. CDR3 length equals 11 residues. Germline V gene lookup returns CDR1 LGHNA and CDR2 YNFKEQ. CDR3 DNA: TGTGCCAGCAGCCAGGGTTATGGCTACACCTTC. Its protein product is CASSQGYGYTF.

This clone showed up just a few times. The chain carries TRBV10-3 and TRBJ2-5; D not resolved. Trimming took 0 bases from V and 5 from J, leaving 7 bases between them. Germline lookup yields CDR1 ENHRY and CDR2 SYGVKD. CDR3 size: 13 residues. The CDR3: CAISESILETQYF. CDR3 nucleotide sequence: TGTGCCATCAGTGAGTCGATACTGGAGACCCAGTACTTC.

The V call is TRBV29-1, the J call TRBJ1-3; no firm D call. V was shortened by 4 bases and J by 2 bases, with 12 bases between the two germline ends. Germline-derived CDR1 and CDR2 are SQVTM and ANQGSEA. This CDR3 has 14 residues. This CDR3 reads CSVVGAITGNTIYF. In DNA form, the CDR3 reads TGCAGCGTTGTGGGAGCGATTACTGGAAACACCATATATTTT.